What follows are 25 T cell receptor beta chains derived from one specimen sequenced in a study of shared clonotypes between healthy human individuals. Generated by immunoSEQ multiplex PCR, the TCRdb table keeps only in-frame clones and is missing some. The data show about 980,000 clones, roughly 72% seen once. The sequenced sample consisted of memory CD4+ T cells sorted from blood. The subset here: CD45RA-negative fraction. These receptors were taken from a man in his late teens or twenties in good health.

The chain links TRBV11-2 to TRBJ2-1; TRBD2 aligns across 10 bases. V shed 5 bases and J 4 bases; nucleotides not matched to a gene: 5. The CDR3 spans 15 residues. Germline V CDR1 and CDR2: SGHAT, FQNNGV. CDR3 sequence (DNA): TGTGCCAGCAGCCCACTAGCGGGGAGTTACAATGAGCAGTTCTTC. This sequence encodes CASSPLAGSYNEQFF. The entire variable domain, with the rest obtained from reference TRBV11-2 and TRBJ2-1, is as follows: EAGVAQSPRYKIIEKRQSVAFWCNPISGHATLYWYQQILGQGPKLLIQFQNNGVVDDSQLPKDRFSAERLKGVDSTLKIQPAKLEDSAVYLCASSPLAGSYNEQFFGPGTRLTVL.

The chain carries TRBV7-9 and TRBJ1-3; D unresolved. Germline loops: CDR1 SEHNR, CDR2 FQNEAQ (reference sequence). V lost 2 bases, J lost 0 bases, and 8 bases lay in between. The CDR3 is made up of 15 amino acids. CDR3 DNA: TGTGCCAGCAGCTTACAAGGCTTCTCTGGAAACACCATATATTTT. Protein sequence: CASSLQGFSGNTIYF.

The chain combines TRBV6-1 with TRBJ1-5, with D possibly TRBD1 on 5 matching bases. CDR3 length: 14 residues. From germline, CDR1 is MNHNS and CDR2 SASEGT. The CDR3 DNA is TGTGCAACCAGTTGGTCGGGGGAAAGTCAGCCCCAGCATTTT. The encoded protein is CATSWSGESQPQHF.

This clone turned up a few times. This chain joins TRBV10-2 and TRBJ2-7; D may be TRBD1 (5 bases). V lost 0 bases and J lost 4, with 16 bases in between. This CDR3 is built from 16 residues. Germline V CDR1 and CDR2: WSHSY, SAAADI. CDR3 nucleotide sequence: TGCGCCAGCAGTGAGTCGAAGCCAGGGAAAATGTACGAGCAGTACTTC. This encodes CASSESKPGKMYEQYF.

As concerns this clone: Additional DNA sequences in this sample encode the identical CDR3. This chain connects TRBV7-2 to TRBJ2-3; TRBD2 agrees at 7 bases. V trimming: 1 base; J trimming: 4 bases; junction bases outside the gene matches: 2. The CDR3 has 14 amino acids. Germline CDR1 reads SGHTA; CDR2 reads FQGNSA. This chain's CDR3 is CASSLGGSADTQYF. The CDR3, as DNA: TGTGCCAGCAGCTTAGGCGGGAGTGCAGATACGCAGTATTTT.

Concerning this clone itself: This clone may be a read error of a much larger clone one base away. V gene TRBV5-6 combines with J gene TRBJ2-5; D is uncertain. CDR1 is SGHDT and CDR2 is YYEEEE in the germline V gene. Trimming cost V 2 bases and J 3 bases, with 2 bases left between them. The CDR3 runs 11 residues. DNA of the CDR3: TGTGCCAGCAGCTTCGAAGAGACCCAGTACTTC. Translated: CASSFEETQYF.

The V call is TRBV7-2, the J call TRBJ1-6, with D maybe TRBD1 (6 bases). The germline CDR1 and CDR2 sequences are SGHTA and FQGNSA. The CDR3 sequence is 18 residues long. The V gene lost 5 bases and the J gene lost 2 bases, with 19 bases spanning the gap. As DNA, the CDR3 is TGTGCCAGCAGCAACTGGAAGGGGGGTAATCCCTATAATTCACCCCTCCACTTT. Translating it yields CASSNWKGGNPYNSPLHF.

This clone was observed once. The chain couples TRBV19 to TRBJ1-2; TRBD1 might be the D (6 bases). V lost 4 bases and J 2 bases, leaving 17 bases between the germline ends. Germline values: CDR1 LNHDA, CDR2 SQIVND (reference sequence). This CDR3 spans 16 amino acids. The CDR3 sequence: CASSRAGVRSNYGYTF. In DNA form, the CDR3 reads TGTGCCAGTAGTAGGGCAGGGGTGCGGTCCAACTATGGCTACACCTTC.

The rearrangement links TRBV14 to TRBJ2-7, with 9 bases that match TRBD2. CDR3 length equals 14 residues. V dropped 1 base and J dropped 4; count of bases not matched to a gene: 2. CDR1 is SGHDN, CDR2 FVKESK, per germline. The chain's CDR3 is CASSQGLAEYEQYF. CDR3 in DNA: TGTGCCAGCAGCCAAGGACTAGCGGAATACGAGCAGTACTTC.

To note about this clone: Other DNA sequences in this sample translate to the same CDR3. This chain links TRBV6-1 with TRBJ2-1; TRBD1 is a possible D gene (6 bases). CDR1 and CDR2 (germline): MNHNS, SASEGT. The CDR3 consists of 13 residues. Trimming removed 4 bases at V and 7 bases at J, with 11 bases between. As DNA, the CDR3 is TGTGCCAGCAGTGCACAGGGTCGTAATGAGCAGTTCTTC. Translated: CASSAQGRNEQFF.

To note about this clone: At one boundary the junction diverges from the germline segment, which might be a read error. This rearrangement joins TRBV4-1 to TRBJ2-7; D might be TRBD2 (6 bases). The length of the CDR3 is 15 residues. Germline V lookup: CDR1 MGHRA, CDR2 YSYEKL. CDR3 bases: TGCGCCAGCAGCCAAGATCGATCCTTAAGAGGAGGGGTTAACTTC. This translates into CASSQDRSLRGGVNF.

This clone was seen once. The J gene is TRBJ2-1, the V gene TRBV2, with D possibly being TRBD1 or TRBD2 (6 bases each). The CDR3 runs to 16 residues. CDR1 SNHLY and CDR2 FYNNEI come from the germline V gene. V dropped 8 bases and J dropped 8 bases, with 25 bases sitting between them. The CDR3 here is CASQRGGTISTHEQFF. The CDR3 DNA reads as TGTGCCAGCCAGAGGGGCGGGACAATATCGACCCATGAGCAGTTCTTC.

V and J are TRBV30 and TRBJ1-5; D is ambiguous. This CDR3 is 13 amino acids long. With 3 bases removed from V and 6 bases from J, the gap between germline ends came to 12 bases. The germline gives CDR1 GTSNPN, CDR2 SVGIG (reference sequence). CDR3 loop: CAWSIEGLQPQHF. The CDR3 DNA follows: TGTGCCTGGAGCATTGAGGGCCTTCAGCCCCAGCATTTT.

The rearrangement joins TRBV9 to TRBJ1-4, with no clear D. Germline CDR1 reads SGDLS; CDR2 reads YYNGEE. The CDR3 consists of 14 residues. V gave up 5 bases and J gave up 4 bases, with 12 bases separating them. The CDR3 DNA reads TGTGCCAGCAGTACTCCTGGGAGTAATGAAAAACTGTTTTTT. It specifies CASSTPGSNEKLFF.

The chain employs TRBV7-2 and TRBJ2-1, with 9 nucleotides matching TRBD1. V shed 0 bases, J shed 6 bases, and the junction held 6 bases outside the gene matches. This CDR3 spans 16 amino acids. The germline gives CDR1 SGHTA, CDR2 FQGNSA. The CDR3 region is CASSLAGTGIGNEQFF. The CDR3 DNA follows: TGTGCCAGCAGCTTAGCCGGGACAGGGATAGGCAATGAGCAGTTCTTC.

The V gene is TRBV6-6, the J gene TRBJ2-7, with D unclear. Germline CDR1 reads MNHNY; CDR2 reads SVGAGI (reference sequence). The CDR3 is 9 amino acids. In DNA form, the CDR3 reads TGTGCCATCCTTATCCGTTGGAGCGTA. Protein: CAILIRWSV.

The CDR3 sequence is CASSGNGGGSPLHF. DNA for the CDR3: TGTGCCAGCAGTGGGAATGGGGGCGGTTCACCCCTCCACTTT. The chain carries TRBV28 and TRBJ1-6, with a weak D call TRBD1 (6 bases). This CDR3 is 14 amino acids long. V was trimmed by 5 bases and J by 9 bases, leaving 14 bases between them. Per the germline V gene, CDR1 is MDHEN and CDR2 is SYDVKM.

The V and J genes are TRBV5-4 and TRBJ1-2; 9 bases align to TRBD1. The V and J ends lost 4 bases and 4 bases, in that order; junction bases with no gene match: 11. CDR1 and CDR2 from the germline V gene are SGHNT and YYREEE (reference sequence). The CDR3 covers 16 residues. The CDR3 DNA sequence: TGTGCCAGCAGCCGCCTTATGGTGGGACAGGGCTATGGCTACACCTTC. Protein: CASSRLMVGQGYGYTF.

This clone was detected once. The gene calls are TRBV2 and TRBJ2-2, with D unresolved. V was shortened by 4 bases and J by 7 bases, with 10 bases between the two germline ends. The germline gives CDR1 SNHLY, CDR2 FYNNEI. The CDR3 is made up of 13 amino acids. In DNA form, the CDR3 reads TGTGCCAGCAGTGGGAAAGGGTTCGGGGAGCTGTTTTTT. Translation: CASSGKGFGELFF.

Here the CDR3 reads CASRSQPQHF. The CDR3 DNA reads as TGTGCCAGCAGGTCCCAGCCCCAGCATTTT. This chain joins TRBV27 and TRBJ1-5; D is ambiguous. The V gene lost 6 bases and the J gene lost 7 bases, with 4 bases spanning the gap. The germline V gene encodes CDR1 MNHEY and CDR2 SMNVEV (reference sequence). This CDR3 has 10 amino acids.

This chain joins TRBV6-7 and TRBJ2-1; 7 positions agree with TRBD1. TRBV6-7 is an ORF, with its function uncertain. CDR3 length: 14 amino acids. Trimming cost V 6 bases and J 5 bases; bases outside gene matches: 7. The CDR3 reads CASRNLDRDNEQFF. In DNA, the CDR3 is TGTGCCAGCAGGAACCTCGACAGGGACAATGAGCAGTTCTTC.

With respect to this clone: The sample has other DNA sequences that encode this CDR3 too. The CDR3 region has the DNA TGTGCCAGCAGCCAAGTCACAGGGTACGAGCAGTACTTC. This translates into CASSQVTGYEQYF. The chain joins TRBV14 to TRBJ2-7; D is perhaps TRBD1 (6 bases). With 1 base removed from V and 4 bases from J, the gap between germline ends came to 8 bases. The CDR3 is 13 amino acids. The V gene's germline CDR1 is SGHDN and CDR2 FVKESK. The full variable domain, completed using reference TRBV14 and TRBJ2-7, is EAGVTQFPSHSVIEKGQTVTLRCDPISGHDNLYWYRRVMGKEIKFLLHFVKESKQDESGMPNNRFLAERTGGTYSTLKVQPAELEDSGVYFCASSQVTGYEQYFGPGTRLTVT.

The V and J genes are TRBV19 and TRBJ1-1; 12 positions match TRBD1. V shed 7 bases, J shed 4 bases, and the junction held 1 base outside the gene matches. The V gene's germline CDR1 is LNHDA and CDR2 SQIVND (reference sequence). CDR3 length equals 13 residues. The CDR3 region is CASMGQGATEAFF. Here the CDR3 DNA reads TGTGCCAGTATGGGACAGGGGGCCACTGAAGCTTTCTTT.

This chain uses TRBV4-3 with TRBJ2-1, with 7 nucleotides matching TRBD2. The CDR3 consists of 17 residues. Germline V gives CDR1 LGHNA, CDR2 YSLEER. J gave up 3 bases and V 1 base, and 9 bases lay outside the gene matches. CDR3 bases: TGCGCCAGCAGCCAAGGGGCTATGGCGGGGGTCTACAATGAGCAGTTCTTC. Protein product: CASSQGAMAGVYNEQFF.

The chain uses TRBV7-9 and TRBJ2-5; D is uncertain. The CDR3 contains 11 residues. Deletions cut 5 bases from V and 9 bases from J, with 10 bases between. CDR1 and CDR2 from the germline V gene are SEHNR and FQNEAQ (reference sequence). CDR3 in DNA: TGTGCCAGCAGCCGGTCTGAGTCCCAGTACTTC. It specifies CASSRSESQYF.